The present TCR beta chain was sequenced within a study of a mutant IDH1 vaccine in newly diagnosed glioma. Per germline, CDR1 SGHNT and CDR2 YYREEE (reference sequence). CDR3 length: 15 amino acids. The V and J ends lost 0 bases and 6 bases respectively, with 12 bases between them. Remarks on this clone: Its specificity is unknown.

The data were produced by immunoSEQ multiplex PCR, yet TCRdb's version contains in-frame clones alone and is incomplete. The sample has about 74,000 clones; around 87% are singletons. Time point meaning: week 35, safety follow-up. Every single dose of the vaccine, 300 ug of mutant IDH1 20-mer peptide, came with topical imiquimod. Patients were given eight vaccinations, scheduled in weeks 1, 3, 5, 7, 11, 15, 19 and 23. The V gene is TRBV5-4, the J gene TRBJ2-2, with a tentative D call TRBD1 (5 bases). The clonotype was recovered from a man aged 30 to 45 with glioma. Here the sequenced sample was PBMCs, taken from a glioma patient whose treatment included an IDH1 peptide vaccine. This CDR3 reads CASSLEGYGAGELFF. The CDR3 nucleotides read TGTGCCAGCAGCTTGGAGGGGTACGGCGCCGGGGAGCTGTTTTTT.